This TCR beta chain derives from a study of Graves' ophthalmopathy and Graves' hyperthyroidism. Study results and limitations: A 13-signature model separated ophthalmopathy from stable hyperthyroidism, almost 90% sensitivity, 65% to 82% specificity. Both a roughly 68% sensitivity and a 72.22% specificity characterized the model's predictions of ophthalmopathy progression. Detection in blood was also observed for most expanded thyroid clonotypes above 0.001 frequency.

Excluded were patients with other autoimmune diseases, uncontrolled infections, pregnancy or lactation. From RNA, the CDR3 regions of TCR beta chains were amplified and sequenced. Scientists carried out first-round RT-PCR using HTBI primers and then a second-round multiplex PCR. TCRdb processed the multiplex PCR reads anew with MiXCR; each CDR3 protein has one entry. The data show a few hundred thousand distinct CDR3 sequences, approximately 18% seen once. Points on this clonotype: Its matching antigen is unknown.

Trimming took 6 bases from V and 0 from J; bases not matched to a gene: 7. The CDR3 covers 15 residues. CDR1 MNHNS and CDR2 SASEGT come from the germline V gene. The receptor's source is an adult woman with stable Graves' hyperthyroidism. Sequencing used peripheral blood. The V call is TRBV6-1, the J call TRBJ2-7, with 8 positions matching TRBD2. DNA for the CDR3: TGTGCCAGCAGCGCCCAAAGCGGGAGCTCCTACGAGCAGTACTTC. It translates to CASSAQSGSSYEQYF.